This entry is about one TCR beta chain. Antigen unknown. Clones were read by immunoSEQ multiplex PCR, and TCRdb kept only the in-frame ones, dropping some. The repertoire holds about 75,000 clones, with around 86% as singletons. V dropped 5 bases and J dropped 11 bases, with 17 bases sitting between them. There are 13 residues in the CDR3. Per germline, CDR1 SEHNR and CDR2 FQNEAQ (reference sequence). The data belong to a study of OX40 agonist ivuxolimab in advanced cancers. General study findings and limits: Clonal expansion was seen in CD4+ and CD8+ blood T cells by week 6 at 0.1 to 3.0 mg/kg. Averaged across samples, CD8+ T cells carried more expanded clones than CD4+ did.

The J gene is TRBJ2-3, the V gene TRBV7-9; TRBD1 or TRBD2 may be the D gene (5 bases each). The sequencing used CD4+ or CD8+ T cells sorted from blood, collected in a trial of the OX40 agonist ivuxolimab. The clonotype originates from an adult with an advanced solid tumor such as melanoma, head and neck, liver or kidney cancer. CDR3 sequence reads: CASSPGTGSRQYF. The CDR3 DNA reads TGTGCCAGCAGCCCCGGGACGGGCAGCCGGCAGTATTTT. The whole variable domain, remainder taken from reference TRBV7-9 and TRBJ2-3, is DTGVSQNPRHKITKRGQNVTFRCDPISEHNRLYWYRQTLGQGPEFLTYFQNEAQLEKSRLLSDRFSAERPKGSFSTLEIQRTEQGDSAMYLCASSPGTGSRQYFGPGTRLTVL.